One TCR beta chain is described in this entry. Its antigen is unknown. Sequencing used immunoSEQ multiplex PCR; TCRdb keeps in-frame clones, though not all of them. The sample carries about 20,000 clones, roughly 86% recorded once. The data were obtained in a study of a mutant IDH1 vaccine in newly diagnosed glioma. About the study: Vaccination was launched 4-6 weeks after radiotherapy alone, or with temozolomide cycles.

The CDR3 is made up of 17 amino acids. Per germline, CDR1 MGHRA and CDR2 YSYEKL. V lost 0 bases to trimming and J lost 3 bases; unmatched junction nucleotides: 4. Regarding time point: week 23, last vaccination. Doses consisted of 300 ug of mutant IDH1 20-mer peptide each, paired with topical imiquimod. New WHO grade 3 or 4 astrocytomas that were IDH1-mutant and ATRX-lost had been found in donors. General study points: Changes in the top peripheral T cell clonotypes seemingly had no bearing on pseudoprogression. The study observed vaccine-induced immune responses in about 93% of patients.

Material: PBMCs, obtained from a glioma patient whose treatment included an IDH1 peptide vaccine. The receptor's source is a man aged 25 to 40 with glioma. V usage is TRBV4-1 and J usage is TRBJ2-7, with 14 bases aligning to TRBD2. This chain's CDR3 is CASSQEGLAGGLYEQYF. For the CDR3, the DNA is TGCGCCAGCAGCCAAGAAGGACTAGCGGGGGGACTCTACGAGCAGTACTTC.